This T cell receptor beta chain was found in a study of T cell changes during pregnancy in multiple sclerosis. CDR1 is LGHNA and CDR2 is YSLEER in the germline V gene. The CDR3 sequence is 15 residues long. Germline trimming cut 4 bases from V and 1 base from J; bases unmatched to any gene: 4. TCRdb keeps only in-frame clones here, not all; method: immunoSEQ multiplex PCR. This sample has over 65,000 clones; approximately 90% occur once, and the top ten carry roughly 2.5%. V gene TRBV4-3 combines with J gene TRBJ2-5; 9 bases are shared with TRBD1. This TCR was recovered from a female donor with multiple sclerosis, enrolled in a pregnancy study. The input for sequencing was peripheral blood, taken in the first trimester of pregnancy. This CDR3 reads CASSRLTGGQETQYF. CDR3 nucleotides: TGCGCCAGCAGCCGACTGACAGGGGGCCAAGAGACCCAGTACTTC.